This TCR beta chain was captured by sequencing in a study of cytomegalovirus exposure and HLA in healthy donors. Notes on the study in general: On later analysis, the bulk of CMV-associated TCR beta chains appeared to be HLA-restricted. Donor immune exposure was known only as CMV serostatus. Trimming of TCR beta V- and J-genes showed a link, identified in a later analysis, to a missense DCLRE1C variant.

PCR was performed using 60 Vbeta and 13 Jbeta primers. Generated by immunoSEQ multiplex PCR, the TCRdb table keeps only in-frame clones and is missing some. The profile shows about 200,000 clones, almost 70% of them singletons. Healthy people donating bone marrow made up the donors. Note on this clone: Antigen specificity is unknown.

This receptor was identified in a man aged 40-55 years in good health and CMV-seropositive. Sequenced input: PBMCs.

CDR3 in amino acids: CAALGPLYTEAFF. The CDR3 bases are TGCGCCGCCCTGGGCCCCCTCTACACTGAAGCTTTCTTT. The gene calls are TRBV10-2 and TRBJ1-1, with D unclear. The germline CDR1 and CDR2 sequences are WSHSY and SAAADI. CDR3 length equals 13 residues. V dropped 11 bases and J dropped 3 bases, with 16 bases sitting between them.